The 15 T cell receptor beta chains below were found in one sample sequenced in a study of technical replicates of blood from several donors. Sequencing used immunoSEQ multiplex PCR; TCRdb keeps in-frame clones, though not all of them. The sample has tens of thousands of clones; approximately 97% are singletons. Sample: T cells isolated from PBMCs. These receptors were collected from a human donor in good health.

V and J are TRBV19 and TRBJ2-5, with a tentative D call TRBD2 (6 bases). This CDR3 contains 14 residues. Germline CDR1 reads LNHDA; CDR2 reads SQIVND (reference sequence). The V and J ends lost 6 bases and 3 bases respectively, with 14 bases between them. CDR3 nucleotide sequence: TGTGCCAGTAGCACTCCGGGACTGAAAGAGACCCAGTACTTC. Translation gives CASSTPGLKETQYF.

The V call is TRBV7-2, the J call TRBJ2-1, with 7 bases lining up with TRBD1. V lost 1 base to trimming and J lost 4 bases; unmatched junction nucleotides: 4. The CDR3 sequence is 15 residues long. CDR1 SGHTA and CDR2 FQGNSA come from the germline V gene. CDR3 nucleotides: TGTGCCAGCAGCTTAGGGGACAGCGTATACAATGAGCAGTTCTTC. Translating gives CASSLGDSVYNEQFF.

This rearrangement joins TRBV6-1 to TRBJ2-7; TRBD1 is a possible D gene (6 bases). This CDR3 region has 14 residues. Trimming cost V 2 bases and J 0 bases, with 8 bases left between them. Per germline, CDR1 MNHNS and CDR2 SASEGT. The CDR3 spells CASSEQGSSYEQYF. In DNA, the CDR3 is TGTGCCAGCAGTGAACAGGGGTCCTCCTACGAGCAGTACTTC.

In this sample, this clone turned up once. The chain links TRBV12-5 to TRBJ2-2; no definite D call. Germline V gives CDR1 LGHNT, CDR2 FRNRAP. V lost 5 bases and J lost 3, with 10 bases in between. The CDR3 runs 14 residues. This chain's CDR3 is CASGADTYTGELFF. The DNA of the CDR3 is TGTGCTAGTGGTGCAGACACCTACACCGGGGAGCTGTTTTTT. The full variable domain, rest sourced from reference TRBV12-5 and TRBJ2-2, is DARVTQTPRHKVTEMGQEVTMRCQPILGHNTVFWYRQTMMQGLELLAYFRNRAPLDDSGMPKDRFSAEMPDATLATLKIQPSEPRDSAVYFCASGADTYTGELFFGEGSRLTVL.

The genes are TRBV11-3 and TRBJ2-7, with 10 positions matching TRBD2. CDR1 and CDR2 from the germline V gene are SGHNT and YENEEA. The CDR3 totals 18 residues. Trimming removed 2 bases from V and 5 bases from J; junction bases left unmatched: 15. The CDR3 DNA sequence: TGTGCCAGCAGCTTAAGGTCAGCGGGAGGGCCGACCAGGGACGAGCAGTACTTC. This gives the protein CASSLRSAGGPTRDEQYF.

The chain is built from TRBV6-6 and TRBJ2-3; no definite D call. Germline CDR1 MNHNY, CDR2 SVGAGI (reference sequence). V was shortened by 2 bases and J by 2 bases, with 8 bases between the two germline ends. This CDR3 is 14 amino acids long. CDR3 coding DNA: TGTGCCAGCAGTTACGGAGTAGCCACAGATACGCAGTATTTT. Its protein is CASSYGVATDTQYF.

This clone came up a few times. CDR3 coding DNA: TGTGCCAGCAGCGACAGGGGGCCCGGGGAGCTGTTTTTT. It codes for CASSDRGPGELFF. The chain couples TRBV9 to TRBJ2-2, with 9 bases identical to TRBD1. The germline gives CDR1 SGDLS, CDR2 YYNGEE. Trimming cost V 3 bases and J 6 bases; bases outside gene matches: 0. CDR3 length: 13 residues.

The chain recombines TRBV7-9 with TRBJ2-1, with D possibly matching TRBD1 (6 bases). This CDR3 is built from 17 residues. Trimming removed 1 base at V and 4 bases at J, with 17 bases between. Germline CDR1 reads SEHNR; CDR2 reads FQNEAQ (reference sequence). CDR3 coding DNA: TGTGCCAGCAGCTTAGAAGAGCGGATCAGGGGTTACAATGAGCAGTTCTTC. It translates to CASSLEERIRGYNEQFF.

The chain employs TRBV7-3 and TRBJ2-5, with 8 bases identical to TRBD2. Germline V CDR1 and CDR2: SGHTA, FQGTGA. V shed 5 bases and J 2 bases; nucleotides not matched to a gene: 4. CDR3 length: 14 residues. DNA for the CDR3: TGTGCCAGCAGCCCCGGGGGGGGACAAGAGACCCAGTACTTC. Amino acids: CASSPGGGQETQYF. The complete variable domain, with remaining parts taken from reference TRBV7-3 and TRBJ2-5, reads GAGVSQTPSNKVTEKGKYVELRCDPISGHTALYWYRQSLGQGPEFLIYFQGTGAADDSGLPNDRFFAVRPEGSVSTLKIQRTERGDSAVYLCASSPGGGQETQYFGPGTRLLVL.

The gene calls are TRBV5-4 and TRBJ2-7; D uncertain. This CDR3 has 14 residues. Trimming cost V 4 bases and J 4 bases, with 15 bases left between them. Germline CDR1 and CDR2: SGHNT and YYREEE (reference sequence). This chain's CDR3 is CASSRAPTRYEQYF. CDR3 nucleotides: TGTGCCAGCAGCCGTGCCCCGACCAGGTACGAGCAGTACTTC.

J is TRBJ1-2 and V is TRBV29-1, with TRBD1 as a possible D gene (6 bases). The CDR3 totals 12 residues. CDR1 is SQVTM, CDR2 ANQGSEA, per germline. The germline V and J ends were trimmed by 2 bases and 2 bases, with 6 bases remaining between them. CDR3 sequence (DNA): TGCAGCGTTGAACAGGGGAACTATGGCTACACCTTC. Its translation: CSVEQGNYGYTF. Full variable domain (outside the CDR3, taken from reference TRBV29-1 and TRBJ1-2): SAVISQKPSRDICQRGTSLTIQCQVDSQVTMMFWYRQQPGQSLTLIATANQGSEATYESGFVIDKFPISRPNLTFSTLTVSNMSPEDSSIYLCSVEQGNYGYTFGSGTRLTVV.

The chain couples TRBV30 to TRBJ2-7, with a weak D call TRBD1 (5 bases). Trimming removed 5 bases at V and 6 bases at J, with 8 bases between. Germline V lookup: CDR1 GTSNPN, CDR2 SVGIG (reference sequence). CDR3 size: 10 residues. CDR3 DNA sequence: TGTGCCTGGGGGGCCCCCGAGCAGTACTTC. This codes for CAWGAPEQYF.

This clone occurred once. Germline is not matched at one junction end, which may reflect a read error. The V call is TRBV11-2, the J call TRBJ2-5, with D perhaps TRBD1 (5 bases). CDR1 is SGHAT and CDR2 is FQNNGV in the germline V gene. The CDR3 is 13 amino acids. The CDR3 DNA reads TGTGCTAGCAGCTTAATCCAGGGAGAGACCCAGTACTTC. Its translation is CASSLIQGETQYF.

The CDR3, as DNA: TGCAGCGTTGATTTATCTCCTTCGGGGGGGACCCAGTACTTC. Its protein is CSVDLSPSGGTQYF. The chain joins TRBV29-1 to TRBJ2-5; 7 nucleotides align to TRBD2. CDR1 is SQVTM, CDR2 ANQGSEA, per germline. V was pared by 3 bases and J by 7 bases, with 11 bases of the junction left unmatched. This CDR3 comprises 14 residues.

The CDR3 DNA sequence: TGTGCCAGCAGCTTAGATCCTATGTCCTACAATGAGCAGTTCTTC. Its protein product is CASSLDPMSYNEQFF. The chain couples TRBV11-2 to TRBJ2-1; D call uncertain. Germline CDR1 reads SGHAT; CDR2 reads FQNNGV. The CDR3 is 15 amino acids. Trimming left V 0 bases short and J 1 base short, with 7 bases between.